What follows is one TCR beta chain and its context. Its antigen is unknown. These data are taken from a study of cytomegalovirus exposure and HLA in healthy donors. V lost 2 bases to trimming and J lost 6 bases, with 13 bases between them. The germline gives CDR1 SGHTA, CDR2 FQGTGA. CDR3 length: 15 amino acids. Study-level points and caveats: Cytomegalovirus status was reportedly diagnosed by the classifier with high sensitivity and specificity. What was likely a sequencing artifact was a cluster of highly shared sequence variants.

The PCR made use of 60 Vbeta and 13 Jbeta primers. Repertoires were generated with immunoSEQ multiplex PCR, while TCRdb's copy carries only in-frame clones and drops some. The data show over 150,000 clones, with approximately 85% seen just once and over 5% held by the top ten. The origin of this receptor is a woman in her 50s in good health and CMV-seropositive. V and J are TRBV7-3 and TRBJ2-2; tentatively, D is TRBD2 (6 bases). Sequenced material: PBMCs. The DNA of the CDR3 is TGTGCCAGCAGCTTACGGGACTCCCGACCCGGGGAGCTGTTTTTT. The encoded protein is CASSLRDSRPGELFF.